This entry lists 15 T cell receptor beta chains sequenced from one sample in a study of blood T cell repertoires in COVID-19. Assay: immunoSEQ multiplex PCR; the TCRdb copy retains only in-frame clones and omits some. This table has approximately 250,000 clones, about 88% appearing once. Sequenced: peripheral blood. These receptors came from a woman aged 70-85 years with COVID-19, enrolled during active disease.

The V and J genes are TRBV9 and TRBJ2-7; the match to TRBD2 covers 10 bases. The CDR3 has 13 residues. The germline V gene encodes CDR1 SGDLS and CDR2 YYNGEE. The trim removed 3 bases at V and 4 bases at J, leaving 1 base unmatched. The CDR3 DNA is TGTGCCAGCAGCGGGGGACTAGCGTACGAGCAGTACTTC. This translates into CASSGGLAYEQYF.

This rearrangement joins TRBV5-1 to TRBJ2-3, with 13 bases that match TRBD2. Germline CDR1 and CDR2: SGHRS and YFSETQ. With V trimmed by 4 bases and J by 1 base, 3 bases remained unmatched. The CDR3 totals 16 residues. Here the CDR3 DNA reads TGCGCCAGCAGCACTGGACTAGCGGGGGGCACAGATACGCAGTATTTT. It specifies CASSTGLAGGTDTQYF.

This clone was detected a few times. The chain links TRBV15 to TRBJ2-2, with no clear D. This CDR3 is 14 amino acids long. V shed 0 bases and J shed 3 bases, with 5 bases lying between them. From germline, CDR1 is LNHNV and CDR2 YYDKDF (reference sequence). The CDR3 protein is CATSRDAYTGELFF. The CDR3, as DNA: TGTGCCACCAGCAGAGATGCGTACACCGGGGAGCTGTTTTTT.

The chain joins TRBV10-3 to TRBJ2-2, with 9 bases matching TRBD2. This CDR3 has 15 residues. The V segment lost 3 bases and the J segment 5 bases; nucleotides outside the gene matches: 4. The germline gives CDR1 ENHRY, CDR2 SYGVKD. CDR3 sequence (DNA): TGTGCCATCAGTGAAAGCGGGGGGCGTACCGGGGAGCTGTTTTTT. Its translation: CAISESGGRTGELFF.

This chain uses TRBV4-3 with TRBJ2-7, with 10 positions matching TRBD2. The CDR3 length is 15 residues. Germline V gene lookup returns CDR1 LGHNA and CDR2 YSLEER. With V trimmed by 0 bases and J by 6 bases, 5 bases remained unmatched. The CDR3 is CASSQDRGLAAEQYF. Here the CDR3 DNA reads TGCGCCAGCAGCCAAGATCGTGGACTAGCGGCCGAGCAGTACTTC.

V usage is TRBV29-1 and J usage is TRBJ2-2, with 10 bases lining up with TRBD1. V gave up 6 bases and J gave up 2 bases; unmatched junction bases: 3. This CDR3 contains 14 residues. The germline V gene has CDR1 SQVTM and CDR2 ANQGSEA. CDR3 sequence (DNA): TGCAGCGTGGGGACAGGGGTCAACACCGGGGAGCTGTTTTTT. Protein product: CSVGTGVNTGELFF.

Worth noting for this clone: This same CDR3 is encoded by further DNA sequences in the sample. The chain couples TRBV18 to TRBJ2-5; TRBD1 matches 11 bases. The CDR3 covers 15 residues. Trimming removed 2 bases from V and 5 bases from J; junction bases left unmatched: 4. Germline V gives CDR1 KGHSH, CDR2 LQKENI. CDR3 sequence: CASSPGTGGEETQYF. The CDR3 DNA reads as TGTGCCAGCTCACCAGGGACAGGGGGAGAGGAGACCCAGTACTTC. The whole variable domain, remainder taken from reference TRBV18 and TRBJ2-5, is NAGVMQNPRHLVRRRGQEARLRCSPMKGHSHVYWYRQLPEEGLKFMVYLQKENIIDESGMPKERFSAEFPKEGPSILRIQQVVRGDSAAYFCASSPGTGGEETQYFGPGTRLLVL.

This rearrangement joins TRBV4-2 to TRBJ1-4, with D uncertain. The V and J ends lost 1 base and 4 bases respectively, with 13 bases between them. Germline V gene data show CDR1 as LGHNA and CDR2 as YNFKEQ. The CDR3 covers 16 residues. CDR3 sequence reads: CASSQALNPLNEKLFF. The CDR3 DNA reads TGTGCCAGCAGCCAAGCCCTAAACCCCCTTAATGAAAAACTGTTTTTT.

This clone has only one observation. V and J are TRBV5-1 and TRBJ2-1; 9 bases agree with TRBD1. Germline trimming cut 1 base from V and 7 bases from J; bases unmatched to any gene: 6. The germline V gene encodes CDR1 SGHRS and CDR2 YFSETQ. CDR3 length: 15 residues. CDR3 nucleotide sequence: TGCGCCAGCAGCTTGACCCGGACAGGGGCGAATGAGCAGTTCTTC. Encoded protein: CASSLTRTGANEQFF.

The rearrangement uses TRBV27 and TRBJ1-1, with D unclear. V was shortened by 3 bases and J by 3 bases, with 8 bases between the two germline ends. The CDR3 sequence is 13 residues long. Per germline, CDR1 MNHEY and CDR2 SMNVEV (reference sequence). The DNA for the CDR3 is TGTGCCAGCAGTTTGAGGCAGTACACTGAAGCTTTCTTT. Its translation is CASSLRQYTEAFF.

The J gene is TRBJ2-3, the V gene TRBV18; 11 positions agree with TRBD2. Germline V gene sequence: CDR1 KGHSH, CDR2 LQKENI. Germline trimming cut 6 bases from V and 3 bases from J; bases unmatched to any gene: 5. The CDR3 totals 15 residues. The CDR3 is CASSHTSGGTDTQYF. Written as DNA, the CDR3 is TGTGCCAGCTCGCACACTAGCGGGGGAACAGATACGCAGTATTTT.

V and J are TRBV29-1 and TRBJ1-2; 10 nucleotides match TRBD1. This CDR3 is built from 13 residues. Per the germline V gene, CDR1 is SQVTM and CDR2 is ANQGSEA. With 5 bases clipped from V and 2 bases from J, the junction kept 2 bases outside the gene matches. The CDR3 loop is CSVWGQGNYGYTF. CDR3 DNA: TGCAGCGTTTGGGGACAGGGGAACTATGGCTACACCTTC.

The genes are TRBV7-2 and TRBJ2-1, with 9 bases matching TRBD2. Germline loops: CDR1 SGHTA, CDR2 FQGNSA. V lost 5 bases to trimming and J lost 4 bases; unmatched junction nucleotides: 6. The CDR3 is made up of 15 amino acids. CDR3 nucleotide sequence: TGTGCCAGCAGCGATAGCGGGGGCCCGTACAATGAGCAGTTCTTC. This sequence encodes CASSDSGGPYNEQFF.

J is TRBJ1-1 and V is TRBV18, with 7 bases matching TRBD1. This CDR3 comprises 13 residues. V gave up 4 bases and J gave up 3 bases; unmatched junction bases: 2. CDR1 KGHSH and CDR2 LQKENI come from the germline V gene. Here the CDR3 reads CASSLGTDTEAFF. The CDR3 DNA follows: TGTGCCAGCTCACTCGGGACAGACACTGAAGCTTTCTTT.

This clone was seen once. The chain couples TRBV3-1 (or the pseudogene TRBV3-2) to TRBJ2-3; D possibly corresponds to TRBD2 (6 bases). With 6 bases removed from V and 0 bases from J, the gap between germline ends came to 7 bases. Germline V CDR1 and CDR2: LGHDT, YNNKEL (reference sequence). The CDR3 contains 13 residues. CDR3 sequence: CASRAGSTDTQYF. DNA of the CDR3: TGTGCCAGCAGGGCGGGGAGCACAGATACGCAGTATTTT.